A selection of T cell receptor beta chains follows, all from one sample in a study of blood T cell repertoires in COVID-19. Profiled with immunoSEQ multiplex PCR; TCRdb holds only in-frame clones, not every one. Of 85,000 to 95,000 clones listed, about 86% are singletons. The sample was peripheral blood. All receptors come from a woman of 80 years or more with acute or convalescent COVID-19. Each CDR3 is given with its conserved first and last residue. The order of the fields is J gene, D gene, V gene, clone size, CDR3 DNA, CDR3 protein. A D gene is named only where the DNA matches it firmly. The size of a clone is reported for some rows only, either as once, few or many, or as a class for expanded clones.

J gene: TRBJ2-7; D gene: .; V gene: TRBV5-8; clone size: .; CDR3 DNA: TGTGCCAGCAGCCGAAGCTCCGGACAGTCCTACGAGCAGTACTTC; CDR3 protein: CASSRSSGQSYEQYF
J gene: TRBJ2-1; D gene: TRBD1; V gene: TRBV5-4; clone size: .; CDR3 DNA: TGTGCCAGCAGCTCCCGGGACAGGGGGCTCAATGAGCAGTTCTTC; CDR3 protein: CASSSRDRGLNEQFF
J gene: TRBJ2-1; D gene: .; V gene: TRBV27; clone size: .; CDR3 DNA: TGTGCCAGCAGTTTCGGCCAGGGGTCCTACAATGAGCAGTTCTTC; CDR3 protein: CASSFGQGSYNEQFF
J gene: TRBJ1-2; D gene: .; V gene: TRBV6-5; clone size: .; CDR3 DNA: TGTGCCAGCCGTACACCAGGGGCAAATGGCTACACCTTC; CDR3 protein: CASRTPGANGYTF
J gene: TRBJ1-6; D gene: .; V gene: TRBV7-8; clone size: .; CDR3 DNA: TGTGCCAGCAGCCCCTGGGGCCGAGGTTCACCCCTCCACTTT; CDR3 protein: CASSPWGRGSPLHF
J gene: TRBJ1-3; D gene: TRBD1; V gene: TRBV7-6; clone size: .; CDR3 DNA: TGTGCCAGCAGCCCTATTCCGGGACAGAGAAACACCATATATTTT; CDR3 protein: CASSPIPGQRNTIYF
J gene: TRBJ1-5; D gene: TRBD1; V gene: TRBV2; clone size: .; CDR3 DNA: TGTGCCAGCAGTTCGGCGGACAGGGTCGGTCAGCCCCAGCATTTT; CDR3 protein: CASSSADRVGQPQHF
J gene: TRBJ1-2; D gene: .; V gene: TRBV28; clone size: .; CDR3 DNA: TGTGCCAGCTTCGGGGGGGAAGGCTACACCTTC; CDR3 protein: CASFGGEGYTF
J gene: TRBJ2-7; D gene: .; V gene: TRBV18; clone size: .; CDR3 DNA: TGTGCCAGCTCACGGGACACCTCCTACGAGCAGTACTTC; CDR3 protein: CASSRDTSYEQYF
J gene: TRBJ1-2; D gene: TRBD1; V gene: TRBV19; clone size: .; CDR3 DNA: TGTGCCAGTAGTCTTGGACAGGGACGGTATGGCTACACCTTC; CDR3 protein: CASSLGQGRYGYTF
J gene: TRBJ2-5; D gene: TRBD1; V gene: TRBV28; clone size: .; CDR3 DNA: TGTGCCAGCAGTTCCCCCAGGGGGCGGGAGACCCAGTACTTC; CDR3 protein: CASSSPRGRETQYF
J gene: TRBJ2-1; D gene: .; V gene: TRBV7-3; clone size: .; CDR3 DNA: TGTGCCAGCAGCTTCAGAGACAGCACTTACAATGAGCAGTTCTTC; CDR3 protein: CASSFRDSTYNEQFF
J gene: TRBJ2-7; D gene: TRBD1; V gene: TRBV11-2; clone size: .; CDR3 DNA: TGTGCCAGCAGCGTAAGGCTCGGGACAGGGGCCTACGAGCAGTACTTC; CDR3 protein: CASSVRLGTGAYEQYF
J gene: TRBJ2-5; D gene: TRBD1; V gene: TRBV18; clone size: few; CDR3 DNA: TGTGCCAGCTCACCCCAGGGACAGATCCAAGAGACCCAGTACTTC; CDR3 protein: CASSPQGQIQETQYF
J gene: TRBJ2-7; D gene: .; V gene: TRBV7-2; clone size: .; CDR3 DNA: TGTGCCAGCAGCTTAGCCACTACCAGCTACGAGCAGTACTTC; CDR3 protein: CASSLATTSYEQYF
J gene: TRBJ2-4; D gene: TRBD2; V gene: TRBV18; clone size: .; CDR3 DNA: TGTGCCAGCTCACCGGGAGGGGTGGACAAAAACATTCAGTACTTT; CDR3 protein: CASSPGGVDKNIQYF
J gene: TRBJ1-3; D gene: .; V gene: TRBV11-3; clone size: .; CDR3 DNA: TGTGCCAGCAGCTTAGGTCCAGGGCCTGGAAACACCATATATTTT; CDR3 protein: CASSLGPGPGNTIYF
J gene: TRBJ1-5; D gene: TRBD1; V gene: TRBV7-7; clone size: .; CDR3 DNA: TGTGCTAGCAGCTTAGCGCCAAGTGACAGGGGTGGGGATCTGAGCAATCAGCCCCAGCATTTT; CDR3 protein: CASSLAPSDRGGDLSNQPQHF
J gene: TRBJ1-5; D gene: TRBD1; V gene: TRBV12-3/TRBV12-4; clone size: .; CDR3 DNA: TGTGCCAGCAACAGACAGGGTGGACAGCCCCAGCATTTT; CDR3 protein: CASNRQGGQPQHF
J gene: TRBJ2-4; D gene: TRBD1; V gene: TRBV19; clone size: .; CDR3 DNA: TGTGCCAGTATGGGGACAGGGAGAAACATTCAGTACTTC; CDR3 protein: CASMGTGRNIQYF
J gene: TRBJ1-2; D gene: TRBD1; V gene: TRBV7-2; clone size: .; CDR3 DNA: TGTGCCAGCAGCTTAAGGGATGGGACAGTCAACTATGGCTACACCTTC; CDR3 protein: CASSLRDGTVNYGYTF
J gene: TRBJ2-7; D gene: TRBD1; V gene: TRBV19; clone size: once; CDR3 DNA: TGTGCCAGTAGTATTAGCACAGGGGAATCCTACGAGCAGTACTTC; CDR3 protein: CASSISTGESYEQYF
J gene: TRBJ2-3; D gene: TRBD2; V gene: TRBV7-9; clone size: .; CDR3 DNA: TGTGCCAGCAGCTTAGGCTTTAGCGGGGGCACAGATACGCAGTATTTT; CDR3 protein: CASSLGFSGGTDTQYF
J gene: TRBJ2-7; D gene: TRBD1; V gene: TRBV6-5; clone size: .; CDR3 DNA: TGTGCCAGCAGTTACTCACGGGACAGGCATCTCGAGCAGTACTTC; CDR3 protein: CASSYSRDRHLEQYF
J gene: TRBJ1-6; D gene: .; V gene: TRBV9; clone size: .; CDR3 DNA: TGTGCCAGCAGCGCCCGTGACCCGGAGTCACCCCTCCACTTT; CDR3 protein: CASSARDPESPLHF
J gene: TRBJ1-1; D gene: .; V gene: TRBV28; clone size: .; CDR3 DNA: TGTGCCAGCAGTTTTCTGCGGGGGCTGACGAACACTGAAGCTTTCTTT; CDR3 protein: CASSFLRGLTNTEAFF
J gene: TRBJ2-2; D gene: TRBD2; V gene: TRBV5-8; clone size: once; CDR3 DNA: TGTGCCAGCAGCCCGAGACTAGCGGGGGCCTCCAGGGAGCTGTTTTTT; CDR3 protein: CASSPRLAGASRELFF
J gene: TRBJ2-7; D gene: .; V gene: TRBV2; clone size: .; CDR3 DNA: TGTGCCAGCAGTCCTCGACAGGTCTACGAGCAGTACTTC; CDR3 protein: CASSPRQVYEQYF
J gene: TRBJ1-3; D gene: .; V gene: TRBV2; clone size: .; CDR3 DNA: TGTGCCAGCAGTTCACAGGGTGGAAACACCATATATTTT; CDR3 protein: CASSSQGGNTIYF
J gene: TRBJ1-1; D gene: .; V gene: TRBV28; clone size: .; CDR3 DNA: TGTGCCAGCAGTTTAGTCAGCGAGTCTGGGTGGGCTTTCTTT; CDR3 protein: CASSLVSESGWAFF
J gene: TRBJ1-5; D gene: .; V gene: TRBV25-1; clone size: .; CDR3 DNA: TGTGCCAGCAGTGAAGGCCGCAGGGGCAGCAATCAGCCCCAGCATTTT; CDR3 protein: CASSEGRRGSNQPQHF
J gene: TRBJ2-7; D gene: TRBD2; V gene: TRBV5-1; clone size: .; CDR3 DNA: TGCGCCAGCAGCTTAGGCGGGGGGGAATCCTACGAGCAGTACTTC; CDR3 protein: CASSLGGGESYEQYF
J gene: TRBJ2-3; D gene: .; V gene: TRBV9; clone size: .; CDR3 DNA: TGTGCCAGCAGCCCAGTTGCTAGCACAGATACGCAGTATTTT; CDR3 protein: CASSPVASTDTQYF
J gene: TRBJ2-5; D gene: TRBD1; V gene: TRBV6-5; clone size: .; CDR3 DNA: TGTGCCAGCTCTCCTTGGGACAGCCAAGAGACCCAGTACTTC; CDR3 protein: CASSPWDSQETQYF
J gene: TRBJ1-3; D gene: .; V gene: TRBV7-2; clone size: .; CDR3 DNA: TGTGCCAGCAGCCGGTTTGGGCCTCCGAGCTCTGGAAACACCATATATTTT; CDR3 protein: CASSRFGPPSSGNTIYF
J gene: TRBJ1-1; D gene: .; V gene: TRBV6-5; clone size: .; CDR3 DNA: TGTGCCAGCAGCCGAGGGGGTCGCACTGAAGCTTTCTTT; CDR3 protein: CASSRGGRTEAFF
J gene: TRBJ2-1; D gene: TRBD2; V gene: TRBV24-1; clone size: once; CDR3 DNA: TGTGCCACCAGGGCTGGGGCTAGCGGGGGGGCCCATGAGCAGTTCTTC; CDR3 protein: CATRAGASGGAHEQFF
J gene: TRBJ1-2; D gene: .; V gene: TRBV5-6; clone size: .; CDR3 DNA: TGTGCCAGCGGAACAGGTCGCGGAGGCTACACCTTC; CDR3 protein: CASGTGRGGYTF
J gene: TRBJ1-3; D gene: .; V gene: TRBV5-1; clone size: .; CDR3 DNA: TGCGCCAGCAGCTTGGGCGCGGGGTCTGGAAACACCATATATTTT; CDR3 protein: CASSLGAGSGNTIYF
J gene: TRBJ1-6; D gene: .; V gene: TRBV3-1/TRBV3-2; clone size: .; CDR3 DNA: TGTGCCAGCAGCCACGCGGCTGGGGGCACCCTCCACTTT; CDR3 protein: CASSHAAGGTLHF
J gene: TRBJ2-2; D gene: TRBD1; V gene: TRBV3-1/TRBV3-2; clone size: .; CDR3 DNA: TGTGCCAGCAGCCAATCCACAGGGGGCAACACCGGGGAGCTGTTTTTT; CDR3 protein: CASSQSTGGNTGELFF
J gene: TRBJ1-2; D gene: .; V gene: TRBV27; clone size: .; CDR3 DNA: TGTGCCAGCAGTTTAAGCAGGGAAACATACTATGGCTACACCTTC; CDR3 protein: CASSLSRETYYGYTF
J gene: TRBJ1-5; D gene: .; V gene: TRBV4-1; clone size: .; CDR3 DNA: TGCGCCAGCAGCCAAGAGAGGCAGGGAACTAGCAATCAGCCCCAGCATTTT; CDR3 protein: CASSQERQGTSNQPQHF
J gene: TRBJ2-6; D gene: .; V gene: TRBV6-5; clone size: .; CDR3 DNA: TGTGCCAGTAACGAACGGTCTGGGGCCAACGTCCTGACTTTC; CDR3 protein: CASNERSGANVLTF
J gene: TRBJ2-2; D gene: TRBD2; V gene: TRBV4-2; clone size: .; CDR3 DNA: TGTGCCAGCAGCCCGGGACTAGCGGGGGTTGACACCGGGGAGCTGTTTTTT; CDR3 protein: CASSPGLAGVDTGELFF
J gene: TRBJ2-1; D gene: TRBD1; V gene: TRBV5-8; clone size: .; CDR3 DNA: TGTGCCAGCAGCTTGGTAGGACAGGGGTTGAATGAGCAGTTCTTC; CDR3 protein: CASSLVGQGLNEQFF
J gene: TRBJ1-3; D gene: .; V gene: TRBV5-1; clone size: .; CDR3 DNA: TGCGCCAGCAGCTTGGGTCGGGGGGCGCACGGAAACACCATATATTTT; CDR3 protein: CASSLGRGAHGNTIYF
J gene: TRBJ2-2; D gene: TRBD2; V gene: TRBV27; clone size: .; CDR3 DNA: TGTGCCACCCTCGTGCGGGGGGGCACCGGGGAGCTGTTTTTT; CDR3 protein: CATLVRGGTGELFF
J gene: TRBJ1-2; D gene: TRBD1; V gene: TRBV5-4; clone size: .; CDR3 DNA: TGTGCCAGCAGCTGGGGACAGGGAGTGAGGGGCTACACCTTC; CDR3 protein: CASSWGQGVRGYTF
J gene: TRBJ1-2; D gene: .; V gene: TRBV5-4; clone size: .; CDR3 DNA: TGTGCCAGCAGCTTGGATAGCCAGAACCTTTATGGCTACACCTTC; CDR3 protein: CASSLDSQNLYGYTF
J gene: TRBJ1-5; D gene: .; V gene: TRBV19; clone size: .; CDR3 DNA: TGTGCCCGACGGACAGTTGGTGGCAATCAGCCCCAGCATTTT; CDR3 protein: CARRTVGGNQPQHF
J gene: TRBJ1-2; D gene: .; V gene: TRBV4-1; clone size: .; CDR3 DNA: TGCGCCAGCAGCCAAGAGGGCGGGTTCGGTGATGGCTACACCTTC; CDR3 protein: CASSQEGGFGDGYTF